This T cell receptor (beta chain) was found in a study of blood T cells in healthy people across ages. This clonotype was detected a few times. Primers used in a second PCR of about 7 to 12 cycles were a sample-barcoded 5' primer and a J-beta primer mix. TCRdb reprocessed the 5' RACE reads via MiXCR and lists one record per CDR3 protein. The top ten hold about 6.3% of the sample, which has 1.2 million to 1.5 million distinct CDR3 sequences, approximately 59% seen once. The CDR3 runs 11 residues. Germline V gene lookup returns CDR1 SGHDT and CDR2 YYEEEE. Trimming removed 3 bases at V and 4 bases at J, with 4 bases between.

This TCR derives from a man between 18 and 29 years old in good health. The J gene is TRBJ1-2, the V gene TRBV5-6; no firm D call. The specimen sequenced was blood. CDR3: CASSWSYGYTF. The CDR3 nucleotides read TGTGCCAGCAGCTGGTCCTATGGCTACACCTTC.